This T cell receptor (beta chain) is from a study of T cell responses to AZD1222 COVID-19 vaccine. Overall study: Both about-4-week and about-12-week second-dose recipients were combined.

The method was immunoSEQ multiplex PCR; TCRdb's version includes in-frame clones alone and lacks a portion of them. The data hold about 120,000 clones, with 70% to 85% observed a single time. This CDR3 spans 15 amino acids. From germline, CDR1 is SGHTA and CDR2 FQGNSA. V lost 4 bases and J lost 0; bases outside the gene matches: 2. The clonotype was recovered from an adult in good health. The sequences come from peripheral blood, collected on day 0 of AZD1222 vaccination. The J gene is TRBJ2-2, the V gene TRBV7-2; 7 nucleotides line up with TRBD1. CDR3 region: CASSWDSANTGELFF. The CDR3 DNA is TGTGCCAGCAGCTGGGACAGTGCGAACACCGGGGAGCTGTTTTTT. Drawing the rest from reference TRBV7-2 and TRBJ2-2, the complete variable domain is GAGVSQSPSNKVTEKGKDVELRCDPISGHTALYWYRQSLGQGLEFLIYFQGNSAPDKSGLPSDRFSAERTGGSVSTLTIQRTQQEDSAVYLCASSWDSANTGELFFGEGSRLTVL.